Sequencing of this T cell receptor beta chain was carried out in a study of shared clonotypes between healthy human individuals (dated by TCRdb to between 2020 and 2021). Some background on the complete study: The cohort comprised a couple of women and three men aged 18 to 49 years. For each donor, CD4 naive and CD4 memory were each given three plates, CD8 naive was given two plates, and CD8 memory was given one plate. The study deeply sequenced blood TCR repertoires of 5 or 6 healthy adults to estimate repertoire size and the extent of clonotype sharing between individuals. Different laboratories and diverse techniques were used to prepare libraries and sequence TCR repertoires, to increase sequencing depth and limit assay-specific biases. Per donor, leukapheresis produced somewhere between about 0.94 and 9 billion PBMCs.

Concerning this clone: The specificity of this receptor is unknown. There are no base qualities to consult, and no much larger clone falls within one base.

CD8 naive samples were obtained by positive selection for CCR7 among CD45RO-negative cells, yielding a CD45RA+CCR7+ population from which TemRA cells were excluded. Healthy HIV-negative adults with no recently reported acute infections or vaccinations were included as donors. All donors were Caucasian adults living in Nashville, Tennessee, USA. After blood collection by leukapheresis, PBMCs were isolated using Ficoll-Histopaque density gradient centrifugation and then cryopreserved in the vapor phase of liquid nitrogen. Analytical flow cytometry was used to check the purity and quantity of each magnetically sorted T cell population. Each sorted fraction had its genomic DNA isolated and then quantified by UV absorbance on a Nanodrop 2000c. There are 14 amino acids in the CDR3, from cysteine to phenylalanine inclusive. CDR3 DNA only is kept here, 42 bases in frame from base 1. Between the V and J ends, shortened by 5 bases and 10 bases respectively, the junction contains 15 bases. The germline V gene encodes CDR1 MDHEN and CDR2 SYDVKM.

TCR CDR3 regions were amplified from genomic DNA by multiplex PCR using the deep immunoSEQ assay. Extracted genomic DNA from each cell subset was distributed evenly across all wells of several immunoSEQ 96-well plates, and each plate was treated as a replicate. For sorted subsets, around 200 ng genomic DNA, equal to some 28,000 T cell genomes, was loaded into each replicate PCR. The purified libraries were quantified using a Qubit 3.0 fluorometer, sized with a Bioanalyzer 2100, and then quantified again using the KAPA Library Quantification kit. Each immunoSEQ 96-well plate was sequenced on its own single-read 150-cycle Illumina NextSeq 550 flow cell. Regarding the original processing steps: Because the immunoSEQ output included only junctional sequences and no quality scores, the filtering could not be the same as the filtering used for full-length reads. Sequences were annotated with PyIR, a Python wrapper for IgBLAST v1.9, using IMGT germline references to assign V/J genes and CDR3. Any read was removed if the V/J assignment was weak (E-value above 1e-6), the CDR3 was missing, or the read contained stop codons, out-of-frame junctions, or ambiguous translated residues. A V3J clonotype was defined by an identical inferred V gene, J gene, and CDR3 amino acid sequence. To compute the percentage overlap between repertoires, the number of shared unique clonotypes was divided by the size of the smaller repertoire. Three approaches were used to assess repertoire richness: RTK rarefaction, the Chao1 estimator, and Recon v2.1 estimates of unobserved clonotypes. Generation probabilities for all TCRbeta clonotypes obtained by the gDNA method from a handful of donors were computed using OLGA. What TCRdb holds here is the immuneACCESS table cut down to in-frame rearrangements. Part of the clones is not present; checked against another copy, under half of the missing clones reflect an unresolved V gene, and the others are unexplained. The DNA gave D and trimming, while V, J and clone size come from that table. For this sample there are roughly 2.1 million clones; about 92% appear just once. Clones ranked in the top ten supply 1.5% to 2% of the sample.

What the authors observed across the whole study: Pairwise subsampling indicated that sequencing depth was expected to affect the degree of clonotype sharing among donors. Rarefaction of sorted-subset datasets indicated incomplete sequencing despite the large sequencing depth. Naive subsets generally had larger estimated clonotype richness than memory subsets. Clonotypes shared by all four sorted-subset donors showed higher generation probabilities than non-shared clonotypes. Across a handful of donors, roughly 5.1% of naive CD4, roughly 3.4% of naive CD8, under 2.5% of memory CD4, and 0.4% to 0.45% of memory CD8 clonotypes were shared. The genetic and exposure-history diversity represented was limited by the small number of donors. Sampling was restricted to blood, and TCR repertoires in tissue are likely to differ from TCR repertoires in blood.

Recombination joined TRBV28 with TRBJ1-6; the D gene cannot be resolved reliably. Sequencing was performed on naive CD8+ T cells from PBMCs. Read against the paper, the sample's cell subset or site label means: CD45RA+CCR7+. This sequence was found in a young man in good health. Some clones in this sample may be carry-over from other donors' samples. This receptor carries the CDR3 CASSPTSTRSPLHF. The DNA sequence is as follows: TGTGCCAGCAGTCCGACCTCCACAAGGTCACCCCTCCACTTT.